These T cell receptor beta chains were read from a single sample in a study of T-cell reconstitution after alpha-beta-depleted transplantation in children. TCRdb used MiXCR to reprocess the PCR reads, holding one entry per CDR3 protein. The data contain 600,000 to 700,000 distinct CDR3 sequences, 15% to 20% of them singletons. This material consisted of PBMCs from the stem cell graft donor, taken from the stem cell graft. Every receptor here comes from a human donor who donated a stem cell graft to a child with acute myeloid leukemia. The CDR3 runs from the conserved cysteine through the conserved F or W. The order of the fields is D gene, CDR3 length, J gene, V gene, clone size, CDR3 DNA, CDR3 protein. The D gene is left open where the match is weak. Some rows mark clone size as missing; the rest say once, few, many or name a class of expanded clone.

D gene: .; CDR3 length: 10; J gene: TRBJ2-1; V gene: TRBV29-1; clone size: many; CDR3 DNA: TGCAGCGCCGAAACGGGGGAGCAGTTCTTC; CDR3 protein: CSAETGEQFF
D gene: .; CDR3 length: 14; J gene: TRBJ1-3; V gene: TRBV29-1; clone size: many; CDR3 DNA: TGCAGCGTTGAAGATGGAGGGATCGGAAACACCATATATTTT; CDR3 protein: CSVEDGGIGNTIYF
D gene: .; CDR3 length: 13; J gene: TRBJ2-5; V gene: TRBV4-3; clone size: .; CDR3 DNA: TGCGCCAGCAGCCAAGTTGGTGCGGAGACCCAGTACTTC; CDR3 protein: CASSQVGAETQYF
D gene: .; CDR3 length: 13; J gene: TRBJ2-1; V gene: TRBV20-1; clone size: many; CDR3 DNA: TGCAGTGCTAGATTCTGGGACTTCAATGAGCAGTTCTTC; CDR3 protein: CSARFWDFNEQFF
D gene: .; CDR3 length: 14; J gene: TRBJ2-3; V gene: TRBV20-1; clone size: few; CDR3 DNA: TGCAGTGCAAATCCGGGACTCATCACAGATACGCAGTATTTT; CDR3 protein: CSANPGLITDTQYF
D gene: .; CDR3 length: 13; J gene: TRBJ1-1; V gene: TRBV5-1; clone size: few; CDR3 DNA: TGCGCCAGCAGAGAAGGACAGAACACTGAAGCTTTCTTT; CDR3 protein: CASREGQNTEAFF
D gene: TRBD1; CDR3 length: 15; J gene: TRBJ2-3; V gene: TRBV12-3/TRBV12-4; clone size: .; CDR3 DNA: TGTGCCAGCAGTTTAGGACAGGGGATTGCAGATACGCAGTATTTT; CDR3 protein: CASSLGQGIADTQYF
D gene: .; CDR3 length: 14; J gene: TRBJ2-1; V gene: TRBV15; clone size: .; CDR3 DNA: TGTGCCACCAGCAGAGATTTGGCGGGGCAAGAGCAGTTCTTC; CDR3 protein: CATSRDLAGQEQFF
D gene: .; CDR3 length: 13; J gene: TRBJ1-1; V gene: TRBV15; clone size: many; CDR3 DNA: TGTGCCACCAGCAGCGACTCCCACGCGCAAGCTTTCTTT; CDR3 protein: CATSSDSHAQAFF
D gene: .; CDR3 length: 17; J gene: TRBJ2-1; V gene: TRBV30; clone size: .; CDR3 DNA: TGTGCCTGGAGTAATGTGGGGGGGGCAGGGCTTGTCAATGAGCAGTTCTTC; CDR3 protein: CAWSNVGGAGLVNEQFF
D gene: .; CDR3 length: 15; J gene: TRBJ1-2; V gene: TRBV10-3; clone size: many; CDR3 DNA: TGTGCCATCAGGGCCCCCCTACAGGGTAACTATGGCTACACCTTC; CDR3 protein: CAIRAPLQGNYGYTF
D gene: .; CDR3 length: 14; J gene: TRBJ2-1; V gene: TRBV7-2; clone size: .; CDR3 DNA: TGTGCCAGCAGCTTAGACGTCAGAGACAATGAGCAGTTCTTC; CDR3 protein: CASSLDVRDNEQFF
D gene: TRBD2; CDR3 length: 17; J gene: TRBJ2-1; V gene: TRBV7-6; clone size: .; CDR3 DNA: TGTGCCAGCAGCTTACTAGCGGGGGGTTCTACCTACAATGAGCAGTTCTTC; CDR3 protein: CASSLLAGGSTYNEQFF
D gene: .; CDR3 length: 15; J gene: TRBJ2-1; V gene: TRBV27; clone size: .; CDR3 DNA: TGTGCCAGCAGTTTCAACCGGGACGGATACAATGAGCAGTTCTTC; CDR3 protein: CASSFNRDGYNEQFF
D gene: TRBD2; CDR3 length: 14; J gene: TRBJ2-2; V gene: TRBV10-2; clone size: .; CDR3 DNA: TGCGCCAGCAGCGGGGACTACGGGTCCGGGGAGCTGTTTTTT; CDR3 protein: CASSGDYGSGELFF
D gene: TRBD1; CDR3 length: 15; J gene: TRBJ1-1; V gene: TRBV20-1; clone size: many; CDR3 DNA: TGCAGTGCTAGAGTTCACCCGCGACAGGGAACTGAAGCTTTCTTT; CDR3 protein: CSARVHPRQGTEAFF
D gene: .; CDR3 length: 15; J gene: TRBJ1-5; V gene: TRBV6-1; clone size: many; CDR3 DNA: TGTGCCAGCAGAGAAAGAGTACGGGAGAATCAGCCCCAGCATTTT; CDR3 protein: CASRERVRENQPQHF
D gene: .; CDR3 length: 11; J gene: TRBJ2-5; V gene: TRBV29-1; clone size: many; CDR3 DNA: TGCAGCGTTTCCGGCGGAGAGACCCAGTACTTC; CDR3 protein: CSVSGGETQYF
D gene: TRBD2; CDR3 length: 16; J gene: TRBJ2-7; V gene: TRBV11-3; clone size: .; CDR3 DNA: TGTGCCAGCAGCTCACGGACTAGCGGGCCATCCTACGAGCAGTACTTC; CDR3 protein: CASSSRTSGPSYEQYF
D gene: .; CDR3 length: 15; J gene: TRBJ2-7; V gene: TRBV6-5; clone size: many; CDR3 DNA: TGTGCCAGCAGTTTAGGACAGTCCCCCTCCTACGAGCAGTACTTC; CDR3 protein: CASSLGQSPSYEQYF
D gene: .; CDR3 length: 18; J gene: TRBJ2-1; V gene: TRBV5-1; clone size: few; CDR3 DNA: TGCGCCAGCAGTAGGGGGATGGGCCCGCGGGGACCTTACAATGAGCAGTTCTTC; CDR3 protein: CASSRGMGPRGPYNEQFF
D gene: TRBD1; CDR3 length: 16; J gene: TRBJ2-4; V gene: TRBV10-3; clone size: few; CDR3 DNA: TGTGCCATCAGTGCGGGACAGATCCTAGCCAAAAACATTCAGTACTTC; CDR3 protein: CAISAGQILAKNIQYF
D gene: .; CDR3 length: 12; J gene: TRBJ2-1; V gene: TRBV11-2; clone size: .; CDR3 DNA: TGTGCCAGCAGCCTCATCAGTCATGAGCAGTTCTTC; CDR3 protein: CASSLISHEQFF
D gene: .; CDR3 length: 14; J gene: TRBJ1-2; V gene: TRBV2; clone size: .; CDR3 DNA: TGTGCCAGCAGTGAAGGGCTGCAGCACACGGGCTACACCTTC; CDR3 protein: CASSEGLQHTGYTF
D gene: .; CDR3 length: 13; J gene: TRBJ2-3; V gene: TRBV20-1; clone size: many; CDR3 DNA: TGCAGTGCTAGAGAAGGCAGCACAGATACGCAGTATTTT; CDR3 protein: CSAREGSTDTQYF
D gene: .; CDR3 length: 14; J gene: TRBJ2-1; V gene: TRBV21-1; clone size: few; CDR3 DNA: TGTGCCAGCAGCACACACCGGGCCTCGAATGAGCAGTTCTTC; CDR3 protein: CASSTHRASNEQFF
D gene: .; CDR3 length: 14; J gene: TRBJ2-7; V gene: TRBV24-1; clone size: few; CDR3 DNA: TGTGCCACCAGTGTCGGGACGGACACCTACGAGCAGTACTTC; CDR3 protein: CATSVGTDTYEQYF
D gene: .; CDR3 length: 12; J gene: TRBJ2-3; V gene: TRBV29-1; clone size: .; CDR3 DNA: TGCAGCGTTGGCCCCTCCACAGATACGCAGTATTTT; CDR3 protein: CSVGPSTDTQYF
D gene: TRBD1; CDR3 length: 14; J gene: TRBJ2-7; V gene: TRBV12-3/TRBV12-4; clone size: few; CDR3 DNA: TGTGCCAGCAGTCACCGGGACAGCTCCTACGAGCAGTACTTC; CDR3 protein: CASSHRDSSYEQYF
D gene: .; CDR3 length: 14; J gene: TRBJ2-1; V gene: TRBV28; clone size: .; CDR3 DNA: TGTGCCAGCAGTTCCGTGGTCTCCTACAATGAGCAGTTCTTC; CDR3 protein: CASSSVVSYNEQFF
D gene: .; CDR3 length: 15; J gene: TRBJ2-7; V gene: TRBV7-2; clone size: many; CDR3 DNA: TGTGCCAGCAGCTTAGGCAGGAACTTCCTCTACGAGCAGTACTTC; CDR3 protein: CASSLGRNFLYEQYF
D gene: TRBD1; CDR3 length: 16; J gene: TRBJ2-1; V gene: TRBV12-3/TRBV12-4; clone size: few; CDR3 DNA: TGTGCCAGCAGTACACTCAGGGGGCCGGGGCACAATGAGCAGTTCTTC; CDR3 protein: CASSTLRGPGHNEQFF
D gene: .; CDR3 length: 14; J gene: TRBJ2-1; V gene: TRBV20-1; clone size: many; CDR3 DNA: TGCAGTGCTGCTAACCCATCAGGGGTAAATGAGCAGTTCTTC; CDR3 protein: CSAANPSGVNEQFF
D gene: .; CDR3 length: 16; J gene: TRBJ2-2; V gene: TRBV7-2; clone size: .; CDR3 DNA: TGTGCCAGCAGCCAGGGGCGGAGGGTTGGAACCGGGGAGCTGTTTTTT; CDR3 protein: CASSQGRRVGTGELFF
D gene: .; CDR3 length: 17; J gene: TRBJ1-1; V gene: TRBV7-9; clone size: .; CDR3 DNA: TGTGCCAGCAGCTTAGCGGACTTTAGCAGGGTGAACACTGAAGCTTTCTTT; CDR3 protein: CASSLADFSRVNTEAFF
D gene: .; CDR3 length: 13; J gene: TRBJ2-5; V gene: TRBV20-1; clone size: many; CDR3 DNA: TGCAGTGCGGAGGACAGTCTGACGGAGACCCAGTACTTC; CDR3 protein: CSAEDSLTETQYF
D gene: .; CDR3 length: 14; J gene: TRBJ1-1; V gene: TRBV6-1; clone size: .; CDR3 DNA: TGTGCCACTTTGCCACAAACCGCGAACACTGAAGCTTTCTTT; CDR3 protein: CATLPQTANTEAFF
D gene: .; CDR3 length: 12; J gene: TRBJ2-7; V gene: TRBV20-1; clone size: many; CDR3 DNA: TGCAGTGCTAGGGGGGTCCTTGGGGAGCAGTACTTC; CDR3 protein: CSARGVLGEQYF
D gene: TRBD1; CDR3 length: 14; J gene: TRBJ2-7; V gene: TRBV7-2; clone size: many; CDR3 DNA: TGTGCCAGCAGCTTTCGACAGGGTTCCTACGAGCAGTACTTC; CDR3 protein: CASSFRQGSYEQYF
D gene: .; CDR3 length: 14; J gene: TRBJ1-1; V gene: TRBV5-1; clone size: many; CDR3 DNA: TGCGCCAGCAGCCGACCGGGTCGTGAAACTGAAGCTTTCTTT; CDR3 protein: CASSRPGRETEAFF
D gene: .; CDR3 length: 16; J gene: TRBJ1-1; V gene: TRBV6-2/TRBV6-3; clone size: few; CDR3 DNA: TGTGCCAGCAGTTACTCGAGAACTGCGAGGACCACTGAAGCTTTCTTT; CDR3 protein: CASSYSRTARTTEAFF
D gene: TRBD1; CDR3 length: 17; J gene: TRBJ2-1; V gene: TRBV24-1; clone size: few; CDR3 DNA: TGTGCCACCAGTGACCCCCGAGGACAGGGATTAGTGGATGAGCAGTTCTTC; CDR3 protein: CATSDPRGQGLVDEQFF
D gene: .; CDR3 length: 14; J gene: TRBJ2-7; V gene: TRBV7-2; clone size: many; CDR3 DNA: TGTGCCAGCAGCTTAGTTACAGATCTCGGCGAGCAGTACTTC; CDR3 protein: CASSLVTDLGEQYF
D gene: TRBD2; CDR3 length: 15; J gene: TRBJ2-1; V gene: TRBV20-1; clone size: many; CDR3 DNA: TGCAGTGCTAGAGACCAGCGGGGGGGCCTCAATGAGCAGTTCTTC; CDR3 protein: CSARDQRGGLNEQFF
D gene: TRBD1; CDR3 length: 15; J gene: TRBJ1-5; V gene: TRBV7-2; clone size: few; CDR3 DNA: TGTGCCAGCAGCATCCGGACAGGGAGTGATCAGCCCCAGCATTTT; CDR3 protein: CASSIRTGSDQPQHF
D gene: .; CDR3 length: 13; J gene: TRBJ1-2; V gene: TRBV7-2; clone size: few; CDR3 DNA: TGTGCCAGCAGCCCCGCCGGGCCCCCTGGCTACACCTTC; CDR3 protein: CASSPAGPPGYTF
D gene: .; CDR3 length: 15; J gene: TRBJ2-3; V gene: TRBV9; clone size: many; CDR3 DNA: TGTGCCAGCAGCGTAGCCTATCTTAGCACAGATACGCAGTATTTT; CDR3 protein: CASSVAYLSTDTQYF
D gene: .; CDR3 length: 14; J gene: TRBJ1-4; V gene: TRBV7-3; clone size: .; CDR3 DNA: TGTGCCAGCAGCTTGAACAGGGTCATGAAAAAACTGTTTTTT; CDR3 protein: CASSLNRVMKKLFF
D gene: .; CDR3 length: 14; J gene: TRBJ2-1; V gene: TRBV7-9; clone size: .; CDR3 DNA: TGTGCCAGCAGCTCCTTGGTGGTGGGGCATGAGCAGTTCTTC; CDR3 protein: CASSSLVVGHEQFF
D gene: TRBD1; CDR3 length: 13; J gene: TRBJ1-5; V gene: TRBV18; clone size: many; CDR3 DNA: TGTGCCAGCTCGGGACAGGACAATCAGCCCCAGCATTTT; CDR3 protein: CASSGQDNQPQHF
D gene: TRBD2; CDR3 length: 15; J gene: TRBJ2-2; V gene: TRBV7-9; clone size: few; CDR3 DNA: TGTGCCAGCAGTCCGCGGGGGGCTGGGACCGGGGAGCTGTTTTTT; CDR3 protein: CASSPRGAGTGELFF
D gene: .; CDR3 length: 11; J gene: TRBJ2-3; V gene: TRBV12-3/TRBV12-4; clone size: .; CDR3 DNA: TGTGCCAGCAGTTACTCGCGAGCGCAGTATTTT; CDR3 protein: CASSYSRAQYF
D gene: .; CDR3 length: 17; J gene: TRBJ1-4; V gene: TRBV12-2; clone size: .; CDR3 DNA: TGTGCAAGTCGCTTAGGCCCCTTACAGGGTGGTGATGAAAAACTGTTTTTT; CDR3 protein: CASRLGPLQGGDEKLFF
D gene: .; CDR3 length: 15; J gene: TRBJ2-1; V gene: TRBV7-9; clone size: .; CDR3 DNA: TGTGCCAGCCGCCTAGGAGGGTCCTCTGGTGGCAAGCAGTTCTTC; CDR3 protein: CASRLGGSSGGKQFF
D gene: TRBD2; CDR3 length: 14; J gene: TRBJ2-5; V gene: TRBV5-1; clone size: .; CDR3 DNA: TGCGCCAGCAGCTTACCGACTAGCGGGGAGACCCAGTACTTC; CDR3 protein: CASSLPTSGETQYF
D gene: .; CDR3 length: 13; J gene: TRBJ1-2; V gene: TRBV7-9; clone size: .; CDR3 DNA: TGTGCCAGCACCCTTAAGGGGAACTATGGCTACACCTTC; CDR3 protein: CASTLKGNYGYTF
D gene: .; CDR3 length: 16; J gene: TRBJ2-5; V gene: TRBV7-2; clone size: few; CDR3 DNA: TGTGCCAGCAGCTTTGGAGACTATCAGTACCAAGAGACCCAGTACTTC; CDR3 protein: CASSFGDYQYQETQYF
D gene: .; CDR3 length: 12; J gene: TRBJ1-5; V gene: TRBV20-1; clone size: .; CDR3 DNA: TGCAGTGCTAGGGGGGGTGGTCAGCCCCAGCATTTT; CDR3 protein: CSARGGGQPQHF
D gene: .; CDR3 length: 15; J gene: TRBJ2-6; V gene: TRBV5-1; clone size: .; CDR3 DNA: TGCGCCAGCACACCCGACGGCATGGTGGCCAACGTCCTGACTTTC; CDR3 protein: CASTPDGMVANVLTF